One sample yielded the 2 T cell receptor beta chains listed below, sequenced in a study of identical twins. One entry per CDR3 protein, called by TCRdb with MiXCR from the 5' RACE reads. The sample has some 440,000 distinct CDR3 sequences; around 24% are singletons. These records were also assigned to another study, of T cells expressing NK-cell markers.

Source material: CD4+ T cells sorted from blood. These receptors all stem from a woman aged 18-30 years in good health.

This clonotype was seen more than once but under ten times. The V and J genes are TRBV20-1 and TRBJ2-3; the match to TRBD2 covers 7 bases. This CDR3 comprises 14 residues. Per the germline V gene, CDR1 is DFQATT and CDR2 is SNEGSKA (reference sequence). V gave up 6 bases and J gave up 2 bases; unmatched junction bases: 8. CDR3 in DNA: TGCAGTGCCGTTCTAGCGGCTCACACAGATACGCAGTATTTT. It translates to CSAVLAAHTDTQYF.

The rearrangement uses TRBV7-8 and TRBJ2-5; TRBD2 is a possible D gene (7 bases). The CDR3 has 17 residues. The germline V and J ends were trimmed by 3 bases and 1 base, with 18 bases remaining between them. Germline CDR1 SGHVS, CDR2 FQNEAQ. The CDR3 nucleotides read TGTGCCAGCAGCTTTGGGCGGGGGCTAGATGGCCAAGAGACCCAGTACTTC. It specifies CASSFGRGLDGQETQYF.